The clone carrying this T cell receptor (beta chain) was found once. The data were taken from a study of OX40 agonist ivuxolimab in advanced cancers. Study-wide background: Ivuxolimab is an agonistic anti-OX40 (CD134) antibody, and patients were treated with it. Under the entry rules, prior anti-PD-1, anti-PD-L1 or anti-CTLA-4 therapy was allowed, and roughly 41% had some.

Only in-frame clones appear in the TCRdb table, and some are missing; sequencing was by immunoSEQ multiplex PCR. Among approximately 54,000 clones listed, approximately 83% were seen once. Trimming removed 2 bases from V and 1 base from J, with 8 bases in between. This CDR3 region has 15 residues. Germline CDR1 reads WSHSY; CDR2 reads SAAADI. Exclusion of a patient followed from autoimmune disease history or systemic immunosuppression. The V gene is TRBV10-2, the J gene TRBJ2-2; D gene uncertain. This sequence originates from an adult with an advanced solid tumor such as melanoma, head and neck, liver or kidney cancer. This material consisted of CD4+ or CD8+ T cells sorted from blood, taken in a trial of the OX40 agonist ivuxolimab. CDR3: CASSEASKNTGELFF. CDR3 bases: TGCGCCAGCAGTGAGGCCAGTAAGAACACCGGGGAGCTGTTTTTT.